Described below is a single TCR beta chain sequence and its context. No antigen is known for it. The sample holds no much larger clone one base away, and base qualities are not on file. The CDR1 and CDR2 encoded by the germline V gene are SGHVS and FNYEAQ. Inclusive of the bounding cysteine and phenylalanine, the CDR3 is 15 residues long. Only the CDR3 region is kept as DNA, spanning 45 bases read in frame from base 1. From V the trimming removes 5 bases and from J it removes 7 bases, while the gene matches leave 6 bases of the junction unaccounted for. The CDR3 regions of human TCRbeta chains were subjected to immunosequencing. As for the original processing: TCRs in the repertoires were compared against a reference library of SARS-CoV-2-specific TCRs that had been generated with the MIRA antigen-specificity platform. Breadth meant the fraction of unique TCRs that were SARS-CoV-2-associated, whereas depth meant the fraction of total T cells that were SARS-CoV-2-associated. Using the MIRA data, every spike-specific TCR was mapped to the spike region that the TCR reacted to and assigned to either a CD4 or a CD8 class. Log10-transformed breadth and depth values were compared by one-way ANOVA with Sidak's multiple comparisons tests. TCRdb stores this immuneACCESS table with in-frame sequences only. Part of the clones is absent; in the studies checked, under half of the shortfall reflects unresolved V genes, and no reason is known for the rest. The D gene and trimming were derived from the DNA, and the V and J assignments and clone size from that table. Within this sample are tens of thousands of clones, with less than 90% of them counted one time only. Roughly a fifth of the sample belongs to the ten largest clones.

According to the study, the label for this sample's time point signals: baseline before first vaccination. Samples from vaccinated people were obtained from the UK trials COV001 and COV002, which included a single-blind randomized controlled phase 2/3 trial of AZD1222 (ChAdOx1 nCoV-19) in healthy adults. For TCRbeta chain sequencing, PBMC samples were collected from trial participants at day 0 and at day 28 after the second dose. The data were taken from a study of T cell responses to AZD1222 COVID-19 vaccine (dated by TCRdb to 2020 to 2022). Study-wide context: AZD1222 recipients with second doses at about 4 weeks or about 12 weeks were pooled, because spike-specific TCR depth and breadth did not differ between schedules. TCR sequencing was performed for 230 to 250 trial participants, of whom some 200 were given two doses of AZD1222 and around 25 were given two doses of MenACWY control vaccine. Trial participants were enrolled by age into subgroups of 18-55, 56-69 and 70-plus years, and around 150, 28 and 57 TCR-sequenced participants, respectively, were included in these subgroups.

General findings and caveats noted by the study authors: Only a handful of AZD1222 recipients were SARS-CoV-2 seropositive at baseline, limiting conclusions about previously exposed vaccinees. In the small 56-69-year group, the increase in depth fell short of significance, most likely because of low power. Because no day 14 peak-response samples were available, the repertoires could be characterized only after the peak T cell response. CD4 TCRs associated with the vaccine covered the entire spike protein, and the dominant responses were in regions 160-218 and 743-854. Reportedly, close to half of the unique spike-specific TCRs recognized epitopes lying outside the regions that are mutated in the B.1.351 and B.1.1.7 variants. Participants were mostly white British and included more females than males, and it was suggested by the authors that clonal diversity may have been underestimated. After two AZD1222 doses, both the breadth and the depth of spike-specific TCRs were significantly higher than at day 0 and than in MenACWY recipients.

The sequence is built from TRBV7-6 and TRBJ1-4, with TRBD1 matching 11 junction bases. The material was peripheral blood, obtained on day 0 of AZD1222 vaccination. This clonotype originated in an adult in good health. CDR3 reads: CASSPGGQGGEKLFF. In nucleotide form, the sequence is TGTGCCAGCAGCCCCGGGGGACAGGGGGGTGAAAAACTGTTTTTT.